This TCR beta chain stems from a study of cytomegalovirus exposure and HLA in healthy donors. Study-wide context: Clustering assigned over 70% of the roughly 420 genotyped donors to the Caucasian-associated ancestry cluster. Study results and limitations: Rarity marked most TCR sequences, yet some public TCRs occurred in many donors.

A remark on this clone: Antigen: not known.

PCR was performed using 60 Vbeta and 13 Jbeta primers. Sequencing was performed with immunoSEQ multiplex PCR; in TCRdb, only in-frame clones are kept and a portion is missing. This table has roughly 100,000 clones, about 75% appearing once. CDR1 is SGHRS, CDR2 YFSETQ, per germline. The V end was cut by 4 bases, the J end by 9 bases, with 19 bases between. There are 14 residues in the CDR3. The origin of this receptor is a man aged 35 to 55 in good health and CMV-seropositive. The source material was PBMCs. The chain recombines TRBV5-1 with TRBJ1-1; a weak D match, TRBD1 (5 bases). Here the CDR3 reads CASSPGVLGGQAFF. CDR3 nucleotide sequence: TGCGCCAGCAGCCCGGGGGTGTTAGGTGGCCAAGCTTTCTTT.